This TCR beta chain derives from a study of blood T cells in healthy people across ages. Study results and limitations: Fewer expanded clones and more diversity marked long-lived versus aged donors.

A word on this clonotype: Its antigen remains unknown.

Germline-derived CDR1 and CDR2 are SGHRS and YFSETQ. Trimming at V came to 1 base and at J to 0 bases, leaving 6 bases not matched to a gene. The CDR3 sequence is 16 residues long. Together with a sample-barcoded 5' primer, a J-beta primer mix was included in a second PCR lasting about 7 to 11 cycles. MiXCR, run by TCRdb on the 5' RACE reads, gives a single entry per CDR3 protein. The sample holds around 940,000 distinct CDR3 sequences, roughly 51% seen once. The gene calls are TRBV5-1 and TRBJ2-7; 8 bases are shared with TRBD1. The receptor's source is a woman aged 60 to 75 in good health. Source material: blood. CDR3 nucleotide sequence: TGCGCCAGCAGCTTGAACTCCGGGACAGGCTCCTACGAGCAGTACTTC. Amino acids: CASSLNSGTGSYEQYF.